Sequencing of this T cell receptor (beta chain) was carried out in a study of blood T cell repertoires in COVID-19. Study overall: Samples of COVID-19 (acute and convalescent) were obtained from the United States, Italy and Spain. T cells, B-cell-depleted T cells, or PBMCs provided the cDNA or gDNA that served as material.

In the source study's methods: How many nucleated cells were present was estimated from reference gene primer amplification. Method: immunoSEQ multiplex PCR; TCRdb's copy keeps in-frame clones and lacks some. V and J calls and clone size are those listed in that table; D and trimming were worked out from the DNA. Of around 130,000 clones listed, roughly four fifths are singletons. With regard to this clone: Other DNA sequences of this sample code for an identical CDR3.

This CDR3 has 12 residues. Trimming cost V 3 bases and J 5 bases, with 7 bases left between them. Germline CDR1 and CDR2: MNHEY and SMNVEV (reference sequence). The chain links TRBV27 to TRBJ2-5; D might be TRBD2 (5 bases). The sequencing sample was made of peripheral blood. This receptor was taken from a human donor in a cohort sampled during active COVID-19. This CDR3 reads CASSFPGETQYF. For the CDR3, the DNA is TGTGCCAGCAGTTTTCCGGGGGAGACCCAGTACTTC.